This TCR beta chain came from a study of naive and memory T cell subsets. Study-level findings and limits: In naive cells, over 90% of TCR sequences were seen only once. Naive repertoires, especially CD8, held a few larger clonotypes, possibly memory cells re-expressing CD45RA. A clonotype means one alpha or beta sequence, not an alpha/beta pair.

Cells stained for CD3, CD4, CD8, CD45RA, CD27 and viability were sorted into four CD45RA/CD27 subsets. Trimming shortened V by 6 bases and J by 1 base, and 14 bases separated the two germline ends. The CDR3 consists of 15 residues. The V gene's germline CDR1 is MNHEY and CDR2 SMNVEV (reference sequence). An equimolar mix of two oligonucleotides served as the beta constant-region primer for TRBC1 and TRBC2. Four rounds of PCR amplified the ligated cDNA using nested alpha and beta constant-region primers plus SP2. A 12-nucleotide UMI and the SP2 primer were added to the cDNA 3' end by oligonucleotide ligation. Each CDR3 protein is one row after TCRdb ran MiXCR on the UMI-ligation and nested PCR reads. The table has 150,000 or so distinct CDR3 sequences, approximately 22% seen once. This clonotype was observed a few times. Its antigen is currently unknown.

The TCR sequence derives from a human donor in good health. This rearrangement joins TRBV27 to TRBJ2-3, with D possibly being TRBD2 (6 bases). The sample consisted of naive CD4+ T cells from blood. The CDR3 nucleotides are TGTGCCAGCAGCCTGGGACTGACGGGCACAGATACGCAGTATTTT. It translates to CASSLGLTGTDTQYF.